This T cell receptor (beta chain) was captured in a study of blood T cell repertoires in COVID-19. This clone has just a few counts. The data were produced by immunoSEQ multiplex PCR, yet TCRdb's version contains in-frame clones alone and is incomplete. This table holds about 410,000 clones, 70% to 90% found once. The specimen sequenced was peripheral blood. The clonotype originates from a woman in her 40s with COVID-19, enrolled during active disease.

The CDR3 DNA follows: TGCGCCAGCAGCCAAGACGGATGGGGGGAACTGTTTTTT. Protein: CASSQDGWGELFF. The chain employs TRBV4-3 and TRBJ1-4; the D gene is possibly TRBD1 (5 bases). Per the germline V gene, CDR1 is LGHNA and CDR2 is YSLEER. The CDR3 runs to 13 residues. The V end was cut by 0 bases, the J end by 12 bases, with 11 bases between.